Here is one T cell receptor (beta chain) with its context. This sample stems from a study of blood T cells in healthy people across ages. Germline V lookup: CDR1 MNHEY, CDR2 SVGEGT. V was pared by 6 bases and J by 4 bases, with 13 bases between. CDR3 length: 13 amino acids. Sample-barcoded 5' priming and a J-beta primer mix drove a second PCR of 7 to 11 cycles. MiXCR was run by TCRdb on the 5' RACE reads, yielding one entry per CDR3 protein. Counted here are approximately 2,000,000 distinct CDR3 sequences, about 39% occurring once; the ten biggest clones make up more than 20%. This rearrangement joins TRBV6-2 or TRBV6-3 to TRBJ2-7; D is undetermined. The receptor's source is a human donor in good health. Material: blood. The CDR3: CASSQRSPYEQYF. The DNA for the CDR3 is TGTGCCAGCAGCCAGAGAAGCCCATACGAGCAGTACTTC.